The rows below give T cell receptor beta chains drawn from one sample of a study of blood T cells in healthy people across ages. TCRdb re-called the 5' RACE reads with MiXCR, one entry per CDR3 protein. The sample comprises about 1,400,000 distinct CDR3 sequences, approximately 60% of which are singletons, and 6.5% to 8.5% rests with the top ten. The sample consisted of blood. These receptors were collected from a man aged 18 to 35 in good health. CDR3s include the opening cysteine and the closing phenylalanine or tryptophan.

>TRBV20-1|TRBJ1-1
CSARVAPGREAFF
>TRBV29-1|TRBJ1-2
CSVEEEGLDPYGYTF
>TRBV20-1|TRBJ1-2
CSAPLTGPNYGYTF
>TRBV6-5|TRBJ2-7
CASSYSPTGAYEQYF
>TRBV29-1|TRBJ2-3
CSVDYGTRTDTQYF
>TRBV7-6|TRBJ2-2
CAINVAGGPTGELFF
>TRBV20-1|TRBJ2-2
CSARDLILAGAMNTGELFF
>TRBV3-1|TRBJ2-1
CASNPPGEYNEQFF
>TRBV20-1|TRBJ2-5
CSAPVGQETQYF
>TRBV9|TRBJ2-5
CASSSAPSSGKQYF
>TRBV7-6|TRBJ1-3
CASSSRTGRTGNTIYF
>TRBV18|TRBJ2-7
CASSLQSEAGTSEQYF
>TRBV4-2|TRBJ1-1
CASSQVPSSGGRGVGNTEAFF
>TRBV9|-
CASSAGLAFISEQYF
>TRBV12-3/TRBV12-4|TRBJ2-7
CASSPTTGRVWEQYF
>TRBV20-1|TRBJ2-5
CSAREKGVRRFQETQYF
>TRBV2|TRBJ1-4
CASREGPQGEKLFF
>TRBV29-1|TRBJ2-1
CSVEDSEGFYYNNEQFF
>TRBV19|TRBJ2-6
CASSIAGTGRYGANVLTF
>TRBV7-9|TRBJ1-2
CASSLDQGFNYGYTF
>TRBV29-1|TRBJ2-1
CSVEAGNNEQFF
>TRBV29-1|TRBJ2-3
CSVEDRDPSTDTQYF
>TRBV18|TRBJ1-1
CASSLGDRTEAFF
>TRBV5-6|TRBJ1-6
CASSRADRENSPLHF